These 25 T cell receptor beta chains were sequenced from one sample in a study of T cell responses to AZD1222 COVID-19 vaccine. The assay was immunoSEQ multiplex PCR, and TCRdb's table has in-frame clones only and misses some. The sample lists about 140,000 clones; roughly 92% were seen once. Sample: peripheral blood, taken on day 0 of AZD1222 vaccination. The receptors come from an adult in good health.

This chain uses TRBV28 with TRBJ2-1; TRBD2 matches 11 bases. Germline V lookup: CDR1 MDHEN, CDR2 SYDVKM. Trimming at V came to 4 bases and at J to 2 bases, leaving 4 bases not matched to a gene. The CDR3 runs 16 residues. CDR3 coding DNA: TGTGCCAGCAGTTCGAGACTAGCGGGAACCTACAATGAGCAGTTCTTC. Its translation: CASSSRLAGTYNEQFF.

This chain links TRBV6-5 with TRBJ1-3, with D maybe TRBD1 (5 bases). Germline loops: CDR1 MNHEY, CDR2 SVGAGI. The CDR3 runs to 14 residues. Trimming took off 0 bases at V and 4 bases at J, with 7 bases between the two ends. CDR3 protein: CASSYSDKGNTIYF. The CDR3 nucleotides read TGTGCCAGCAGTTACTCGGACAAAGGAAACACCATATATTTT.

A few counts support this clone. The chain joins TRBV14 to TRBJ2-1; the match to TRBD2 covers 10 bases. With V trimmed by 4 bases and J by 5 bases, 5 bases remained unmatched. The V gene's germline CDR1 is SGHDN and CDR2 FVKESK. CDR3 length equals 15 residues. In DNA form, the CDR3 reads TGTGCCAGCAGCCCCCTACTAGCGGGGAACAATGAGCAGTTCTTC. Translation gives CASSPLLAGNNEQFF.

The rearrangement links TRBV30 to TRBJ1-4; D unclear. CDR1 and CDR2 from the germline V gene are GTSNPN and SVGIG (reference sequence). V dropped 1 base and J dropped 10 bases, with 4 bases sitting between them. CDR3 length: 10 residues. The CDR3 nucleotides read TGTGCCTGGAGTGGGCGAAAACTGTTTTTT. As protein: CAWSGRKLFF.

The CDR3 sequence is CASSQMWGQGGNQPQHF. In nucleotides, the CDR3 is TGTGCCAGCAGCCAGATGTGGGGACAGGGTGGCAATCAGCCCCAGCATTTT. The chain links TRBV4-2 to TRBJ1-5, with 9 bases aligning to TRBD1. The V and J ends lost 3 bases and 2 bases, in that order; junction bases with no gene match: 8. Germline values: CDR1 LGHNA, CDR2 YNFKEQ. The CDR3 is 17 residues long.

This chain connects TRBV15 to TRBJ2-6; a weak D match, TRBD1 (5 bases). V shed 4 bases and J shed 0 bases, with 7 bases lying between them. Per germline, CDR1 LNHNV and CDR2 YYDKDF (reference sequence). CDR3 size: 15 residues. CDR3 sequence: CATSKDSSGANVLTF. In DNA form, the CDR3 reads TGTGCCACCAGCAAAGACAGCTCTGGGGCCAACGTCCTGACTTTC.

CDR3 DNA sequence: TGTGCCAGCAGCGCAACTAGCGGCTACAATGAGCAGTTCTTC. Translated: CASSATSGYNEQFF. This rearrangement joins TRBV11-2 to TRBJ2-1, with 8 nucleotides matching TRBD2. Trimming took 5 bases from V and 3 from J; bases not matched to a gene: 3. From germline, CDR1 is SGHAT and CDR2 FQNNGV. This CDR3 spans 14 amino acids.

The DNA for the CDR3 is TGTGCCAGCAGTTCTGGACAGGGAGATGGAAACACCATATATTTT. Its protein is CASSSGQGDGNTIYF. The chain uses TRBV6-5 and TRBJ1-3, with 8 bases fitting TRBD1. The CDR3 sequence is 15 residues long. CDR1 and CDR2 from the germline V gene are MNHEY and SVGAGI. V was clipped by 4 bases and J by 3 bases; unmatched bases: 5.

The V gene is TRBV20-1, the J gene TRBJ1-4; D is undetermined. Germline loops: CDR1 DFQATT, CDR2 SNEGSKA (reference sequence). V lost 7 bases to trimming and J lost 3 bases, with 6 bases between them. The CDR3 is 11 residues long. The CDR3 DNA reads TGCAGTGGACACTCTAATGAAAAACTGTTTTTT. Encoded protein: CSGHSNEKLFF.

This chain links TRBV10-3 with TRBJ2-2; D gene uncertain. V dropped 2 bases and J dropped 3 bases, with 7 bases sitting between them. The CDR3 is made up of 14 amino acids. Germline-derived CDR1 and CDR2 are ENHRY and SYGVKD. CDR3 loop: CAISEVGYTGELFF. The CDR3 coding sequence is TGTGCCATCAGTGAGGTGGGATACACCGGGGAGCTGTTTTTT.

The J gene is TRBJ2-1, the V gene TRBV7-2; TRBD2 aligns across 9 bases. The CDR3 totals 15 residues. The germline V gene has CDR1 SGHTA and CDR2 FQGNSA. V gave up 5 bases and J gave up 0 bases; unmatched junction bases: 2. The CDR3 DNA reads TGTGCCAGCAGCCTTAGCGGGAGCTCCTACAATGAGCAGTTCTTC. Amino acid sequence: CASSLSGSSYNEQFF.

The J gene is TRBJ2-6, the V gene TRBV7-8; TRBD1 might be the D (5 bases). The length of the CDR3 is 15 residues. Germline V gene data show CDR1 as SGHVS and CDR2 as FQNEAQ. The V and J ends lost 4 bases and 0 bases respectively, with 7 bases between them. The chain's CDR3 is CASSSDISGANVLTF. CDR3 coding DNA: TGTGCCAGCAGCTCGGACATCTCTGGGGCCAACGTCCTGACTTTC.

V and J are TRBV19 and TRBJ1-4; D not resolved. Germline V CDR1 and CDR2: LNHDA, SQIVND (reference sequence). The CDR3 totals 15 residues. The ends were cut back, 3 bases at V and 3 bases at J, with 11 bases in the middle. CDR3 nucleotides: TGTGCCAGTAGTATGACGCTTGGTGCTAATGAAAAACTGTTTTTT. Translated, it gives CASSMTLGANEKLFF.

The V call is TRBV27, the J call TRBJ2-7; D perhaps matches TRBD2 (6 bases). CDR1 and CDR2 (germline): MNHEY, SMNVEV (reference sequence). V lost 4 bases to trimming and J lost 7 bases, with 20 bases between them. This CDR3 region has 15 residues. The CDR3 here is CASSYTLEGVGEQYF. CDR3 in DNA: TGTGCCAGCAGTTATACCCTGGAGGGCGTCGGGGAGCAGTACTTC.

V usage is TRBV6-5 and J usage is TRBJ2-1; 11 positions agree with TRBD2. Looked up from germline, CDR1 is MNHEY and CDR2 is SVGAGI. The trim removed 7 bases at V and 5 bases at J, leaving 4 bases unmatched. The CDR3 runs to 14 residues. CDR3 bases: TGTGCCAGCAAGGGACTAGCGGTAAACAATGAGCAGTTCTTC. Translating it yields CASKGLAVNNEQFF.

The chain is built from TRBV3-1 (or the pseudogene TRBV3-2) and TRBJ1-1; D ambiguous. V lost 3 bases and J lost 3, with 11 bases in between. Germline assignment: CDR1 LGHDT and CDR2 YNNKEL (reference sequence). This CDR3 has 14 residues. The CDR3 region is CASSQAVGDTEAFF. The CDR3 DNA reads as TGTGCCAGCAGCCAGGCGGTTGGGGACACTGAAGCTTTCTTT.

V and J are TRBV14 and TRBJ2-1; D unresolved. This CDR3 comprises 16 residues. The ends were cut back, 4 bases at V and 5 bases at J, with 18 bases in the middle. Per the germline V gene, CDR1 is SGHDN and CDR2 is FVKESK. The CDR3 sequence is CASSPLTSRNNNEQFF. The CDR3 nucleotides read TGTGCCAGCAGCCCTCTTACCTCCCGGAACAACAATGAGCAGTTCTTC. The variable domain in full, completed from reference TRBV14 and TRBJ2-1, reads EAGVTQFPSHSVIEKGQTVTLRCDPISGHDNLYWYRRVMGKEIKFLLHFVKESKQDESGMPNNRFLAERTGGTYSTLKVQPAELEDSGVYFCASSPLTSRNNNEQFFGPGTRLTVL.

The chain carries TRBV19 and TRBJ1-2; TRBD1 agrees at 9 bases. Germline V CDR1 and CDR2: LNHDA, SQIVND (reference sequence). V was clipped by 2 bases and J by 2 bases; unmatched bases: 6. This CDR3 is 16 amino acids long. The CDR3 nucleotides read TGTGCCAGTAGTATAAGGGGACAGGGCGGAAACTATGGCTACACCTTC. It specifies CASSIRGQGGNYGYTF.

This clone was observed a single time. V is TRBV10-3 and J is TRBJ1-4; D is possibly TRBD1 (5 bases). Trimming removed 3 bases at V and 4 bases at J, with 15 bases between. This CDR3 comprises 16 residues. CDR1 and CDR2 from the germline V gene are ENHRY and SYGVKD. CDR3 in amino acids: CAISEKAPGGNEKLFF. DNA of the CDR3: TGTGCCATCAGTGAAAAGGCCCCGGGGGGTAATGAAAAACTGTTTTTT.

A single count supports this clone. The chain is built from TRBV18 and TRBJ2-3, with D tentatively TRBD1 (6 bases). The ends were cut back, 4 bases at V and 6 bases at J, with 8 bases in the middle. The CDR3 is 12 residues long. Germline V lookup: CDR1 KGHSH, CDR2 LQKENI. Here the CDR3 DNA reads TGTGCCAGCTCACGAGGACAGGATACGCAGTATTTT. It translates to CASSRGQDTQYF.

The gene calls are TRBV5-1 and TRBJ2-5; D is ambiguous. Trimming pared 4 bases from V and 4 bases from J, leaving 11 bases between. CDR1 is SGHRS and CDR2 is YFSETQ in the germline V gene. The CDR3 is made up of 13 amino acids. CDR3 sequence reads: CASSKRLGETQYF. CDR3 coding DNA: TGCGCCAGCAGCAAGCGATTAGGAGAGACCCAGTACTTC. Full variable domain (remainder filled in from reference TRBV5-1 and TRBJ2-5): KAGVTQTPRYLIKTRGQQVTLSCSPISGHRSVSWYQQTPGQGLQFLFEYFSETQRNKGNFPGRFSGRQFSNSRSEMNVSTLELGDSALYLCASSKRLGETQYFGPGTRLLVL.

The chain recombines TRBV28 with TRBJ1-1, with D possibly matching TRBD1 (5 bases). This CDR3 has 16 residues. Germline CDR1 and CDR2: MDHEN and SYDVKM. The V gene lost 6 bases and the J gene lost 0 bases, with 17 bases spanning the gap. This CDR3 is CASRTKRGIMNTEAFF. CDR3 DNA: TGTGCCAGCAGGACTAAAAGGGGTATTATGAACACTGAAGCTTTCTTT.

The chain joins TRBV5-1 to TRBJ1-5, with 7 bases aligning to TRBD1. The CDR3 length is 16 residues. The V gene end was trimmed by 4 bases and the J gene end by 0 bases; junction bases not matched to a gene: 7. The V gene's germline CDR1 is SGHRS and CDR2 YFSETQ. CDR3 protein: CASSPTGTDSNQPQHF. DNA for the CDR3: TGCGCCAGCAGCCCCACCGGGACAGATAGCAATCAGCCCCAGCATTTT.

The rearrangement uses TRBV15 and TRBJ2-3; no reliable D call. Per germline, CDR1 LNHNV and CDR2 YYDKDF (reference sequence). Trimming removed 3 bases from V and 2 bases from J, with 12 bases in between. CDR3 size: 15 residues. The CDR3 protein is CATSSSQEHTDTQYF. The CDR3 bases are TGTGCCACCAGCAGTTCTCAGGAACACACAGATACGCAGTATTTT.

The rearrangement joins TRBV19 to TRBJ2-7; a weak D match, TRBD1 (5 bases). The CDR3 spans 14 residues. CDR1 LNHDA and CDR2 SQIVND come from the germline V gene (reference sequence). V was clipped by 7 bases and J by 5 bases, with 18 bases between them. This CDR3 reads CASMAKGSFDEQYF. CDR3 sequence (DNA): TGTGCCAGTATGGCTAAGGGGTCGTTTGACGAGCAGTACTTC.